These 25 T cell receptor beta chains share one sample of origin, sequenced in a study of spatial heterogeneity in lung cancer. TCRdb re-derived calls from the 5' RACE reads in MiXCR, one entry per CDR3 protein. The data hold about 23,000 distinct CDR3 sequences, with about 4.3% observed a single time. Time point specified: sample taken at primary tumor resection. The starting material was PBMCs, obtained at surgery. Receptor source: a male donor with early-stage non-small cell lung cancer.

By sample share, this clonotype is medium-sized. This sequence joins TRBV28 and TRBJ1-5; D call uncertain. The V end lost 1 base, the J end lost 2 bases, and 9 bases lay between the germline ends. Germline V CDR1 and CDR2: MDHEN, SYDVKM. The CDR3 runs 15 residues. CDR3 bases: TGTGCCAGCAGTTTATCGCACGGGGGCAATCAGCCCCAGCATTTT. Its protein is CASSLSHGGNQPQHF.

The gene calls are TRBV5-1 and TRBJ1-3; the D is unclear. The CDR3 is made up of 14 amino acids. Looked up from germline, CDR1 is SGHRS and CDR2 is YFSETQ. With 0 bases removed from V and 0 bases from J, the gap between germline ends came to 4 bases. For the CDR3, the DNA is TGCGCCAGCAGCTTGGACAGCTCTGGAAACACCATATATTTT. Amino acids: CASSLDSSGNTIYF. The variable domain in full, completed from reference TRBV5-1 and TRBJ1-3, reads KAGVTQTPRYLIKTRGQQVTLSCSPISGHRSVSWYQQTPGQGLQFLFEYFSETQRNKGNFPGRFSGRQFSNSRSEMNVSTLELGDSALYLCASSLDSSGNTIYFGEGSWLTVV.

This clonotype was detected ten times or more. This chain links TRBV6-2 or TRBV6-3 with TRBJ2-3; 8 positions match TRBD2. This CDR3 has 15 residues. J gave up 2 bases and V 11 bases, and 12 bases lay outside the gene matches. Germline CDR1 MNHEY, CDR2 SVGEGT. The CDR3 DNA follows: TGTGCCGTGCACGGGGGGGAGTCACCCACAGATACGCAGTATTTT. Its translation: CAVHGGESPTDTQYF.

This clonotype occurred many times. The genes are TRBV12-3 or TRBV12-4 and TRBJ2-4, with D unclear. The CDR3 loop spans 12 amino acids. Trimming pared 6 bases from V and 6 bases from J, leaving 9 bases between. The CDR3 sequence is CASRKVPNIQYF. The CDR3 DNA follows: TGTGCCAGCAGAAAGGTACCAAACATTCAGTACTTC.

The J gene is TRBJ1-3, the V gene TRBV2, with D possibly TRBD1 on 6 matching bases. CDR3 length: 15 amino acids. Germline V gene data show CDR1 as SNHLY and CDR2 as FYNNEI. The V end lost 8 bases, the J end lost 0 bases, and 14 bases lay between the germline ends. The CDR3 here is CASAADRISGNTIYF. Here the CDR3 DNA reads TGTGCCAGCGCGGCGGACAGAATCTCTGGAAACACCATATATTTT.

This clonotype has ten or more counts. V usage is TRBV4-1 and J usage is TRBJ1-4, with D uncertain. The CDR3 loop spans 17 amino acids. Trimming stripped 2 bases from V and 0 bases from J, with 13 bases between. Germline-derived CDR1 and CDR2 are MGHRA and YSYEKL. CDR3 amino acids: CASSQYAFTATNEKLFF. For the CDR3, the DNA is TGCGCCAGCAGCCAATACGCGTTTACTGCAACTAATGAAAAACTGTTTTTT.

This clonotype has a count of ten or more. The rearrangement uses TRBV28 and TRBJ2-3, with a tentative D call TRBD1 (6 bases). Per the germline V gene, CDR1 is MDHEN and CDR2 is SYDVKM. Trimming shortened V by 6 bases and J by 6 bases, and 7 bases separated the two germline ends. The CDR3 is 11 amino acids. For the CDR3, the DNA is TGTGCCAGCAGGCAGGGGGATACGCAGTATTTT. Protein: CASRQGDTQYF.

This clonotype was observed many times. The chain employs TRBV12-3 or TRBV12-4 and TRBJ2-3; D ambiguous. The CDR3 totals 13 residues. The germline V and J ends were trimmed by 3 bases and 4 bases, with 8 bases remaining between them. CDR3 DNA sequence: TGTGCCAGCAGTTTTCGTTTAGCAGATACGCAGTATTTT. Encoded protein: CASSFRLADTQYF.

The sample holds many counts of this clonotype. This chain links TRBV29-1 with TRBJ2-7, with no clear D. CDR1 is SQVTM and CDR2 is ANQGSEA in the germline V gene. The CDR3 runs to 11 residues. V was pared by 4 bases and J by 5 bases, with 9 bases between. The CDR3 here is CSVAASHEQYF. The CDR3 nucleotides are TGCAGCGTTGCTGCTTCGCACGAGCAGTACTTC.

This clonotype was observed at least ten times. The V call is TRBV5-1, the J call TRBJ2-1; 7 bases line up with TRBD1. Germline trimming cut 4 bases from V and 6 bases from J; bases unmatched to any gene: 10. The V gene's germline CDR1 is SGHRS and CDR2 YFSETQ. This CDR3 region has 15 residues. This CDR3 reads CASSRQGVKGNEQFF. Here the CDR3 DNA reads TGCGCCAGCAGCCGACAGGGAGTTAAGGGCAATGAGCAGTTCTTC. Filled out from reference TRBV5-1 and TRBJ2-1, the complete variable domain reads KAGVTQTPRYLIKTRGQQVTLSCSPISGHRSVSWYQQTPGQGLQFLFEYFSETQRNKGNFPGRFSGRQFSNSRSEMNVSTLELGDSALYLCASSRQGVKGNEQFFGPGTRLTVL.

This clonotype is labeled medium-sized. The chain's CDR3 is CTAGAPIREQYF. In DNA form, the CDR3 reads TGCACCGCGGGGGCCCCCATACGCGAGCAGTACTTC. The chain joins TRBV29-1 to TRBJ2-7; D might be TRBD2 (7 bases). This CDR3 contains 12 residues. Germline V gene lookup returns CDR1 SQVTM and CDR2 ANQGSEA.

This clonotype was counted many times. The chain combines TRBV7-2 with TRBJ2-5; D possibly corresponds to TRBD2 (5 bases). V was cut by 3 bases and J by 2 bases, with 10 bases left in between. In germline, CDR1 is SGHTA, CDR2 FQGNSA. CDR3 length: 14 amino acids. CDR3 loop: CASSFLAPQETQYF. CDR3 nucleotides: TGTGCCAGCAGCTTTCTAGCACCTCAAGAGACCCAGTACTTC.

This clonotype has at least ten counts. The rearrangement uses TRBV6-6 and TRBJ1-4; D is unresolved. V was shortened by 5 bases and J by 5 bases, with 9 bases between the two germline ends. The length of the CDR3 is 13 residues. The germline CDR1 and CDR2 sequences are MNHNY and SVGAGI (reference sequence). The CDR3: CASSPRTNEKLFF. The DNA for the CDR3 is TGTGCCAGCAGTCCGCGGACCAATGAAAAACTGTTTTTT.

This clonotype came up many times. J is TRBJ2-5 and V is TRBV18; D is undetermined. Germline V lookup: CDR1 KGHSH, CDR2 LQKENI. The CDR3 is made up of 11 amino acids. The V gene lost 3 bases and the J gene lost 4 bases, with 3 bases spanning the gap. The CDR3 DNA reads TGTGCCAGCTCACCCGGAGAGACCCAGTACTTC. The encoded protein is CASSPGETQYF.

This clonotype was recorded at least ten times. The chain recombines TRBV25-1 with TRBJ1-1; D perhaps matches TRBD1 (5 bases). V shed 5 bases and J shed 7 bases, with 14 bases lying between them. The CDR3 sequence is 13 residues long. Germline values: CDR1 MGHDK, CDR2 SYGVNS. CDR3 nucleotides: TGTGCCAGCAGTCGAAGTGGGGGGAGTGAAGCTTTCTTT. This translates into CASSRSGGSEAFF.

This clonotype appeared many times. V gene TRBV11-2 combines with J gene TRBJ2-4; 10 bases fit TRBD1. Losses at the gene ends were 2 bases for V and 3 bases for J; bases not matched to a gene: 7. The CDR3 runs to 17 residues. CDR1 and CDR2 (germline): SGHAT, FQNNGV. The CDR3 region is CASSLHPDRGSKNIQYF. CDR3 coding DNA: TGTGCCAGCAGCTTACATCCGGACAGGGGGAGCAAAAACATTCAGTACTTC.

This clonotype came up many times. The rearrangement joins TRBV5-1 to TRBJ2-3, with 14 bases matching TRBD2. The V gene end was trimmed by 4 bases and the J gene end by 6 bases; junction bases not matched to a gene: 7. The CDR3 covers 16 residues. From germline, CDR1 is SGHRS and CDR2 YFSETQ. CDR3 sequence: CASSRAGTSGSDTQYF. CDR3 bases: TGCGCCAGCAGCAGAGCCGGGACTAGCGGGAGTGATACGCAGTATTTT. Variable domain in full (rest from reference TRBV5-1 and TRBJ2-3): KAGVTQTPRYLIKTRGQQVTLSCSPISGHRSVSWYQQTPGQGLQFLFEYFSETQRNKGNFPGRFSGRQFSNSRSEMNVSTLELGDSALYLCASSRAGTSGSDTQYFGPGTRLTVL.

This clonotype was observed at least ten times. CDR3 nucleotide sequence: TGTGCCAGCTCACTAGACGGGACCGTTACCTACGAGCAGTACTTC. Its protein product is CASSLDGTVTYEQYF. The gene calls are TRBV18 and TRBJ2-7; either TRBD1 or TRBD2 may supply D (5 bases each). The germline V gene encodes CDR1 KGHSH and CDR2 LQKENI. Between the trimmed V and J ends, which lost 4 bases and 2 bases, there was a span of 15 bases. The CDR3 covers 15 residues.

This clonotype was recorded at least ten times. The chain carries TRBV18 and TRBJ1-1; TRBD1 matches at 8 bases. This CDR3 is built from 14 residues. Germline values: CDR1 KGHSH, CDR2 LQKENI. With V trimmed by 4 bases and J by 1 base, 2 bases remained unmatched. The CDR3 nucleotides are TGTGCCAGCTCACACGGGACAGGGAACACTGAAGCTTTCTTT. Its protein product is CASSHGTGNTEAFF.

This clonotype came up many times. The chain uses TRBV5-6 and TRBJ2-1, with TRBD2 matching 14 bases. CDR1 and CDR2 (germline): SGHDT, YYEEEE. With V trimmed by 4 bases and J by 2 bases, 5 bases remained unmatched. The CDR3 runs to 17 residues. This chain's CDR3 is CASSPGTSGGPYNEQFF. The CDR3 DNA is TGTGCCAGCAGCCCAGGGACTAGCGGGGGACCCTACAATGAGCAGTTCTTC.

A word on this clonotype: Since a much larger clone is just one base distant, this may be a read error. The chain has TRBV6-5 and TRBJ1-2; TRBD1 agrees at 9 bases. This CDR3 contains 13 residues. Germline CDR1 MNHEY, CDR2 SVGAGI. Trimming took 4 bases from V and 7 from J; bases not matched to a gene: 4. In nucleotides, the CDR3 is TGTGCCAGCAGTTTAAAACAGGGGGCTGGCTACACCTTC. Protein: CASSLKQGAGYTF.

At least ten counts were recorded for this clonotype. As DNA, the CDR3 is TGCAGTGCTAGAGATATGACTAGCGGGGGGTACAATGAGCAGTTCTTC. Translation gives CSARDMTSGGYNEQFF. The chain combines TRBV20-1 with TRBJ2-1; 13 bases fit TRBD2. After removal of 0 bases from V and 4 bases from J, the junction contained 3 bases not matched to a gene. The CDR3 is 16 residues long. Germline CDR1 DFQATT, CDR2 SNEGSKA (reference sequence).

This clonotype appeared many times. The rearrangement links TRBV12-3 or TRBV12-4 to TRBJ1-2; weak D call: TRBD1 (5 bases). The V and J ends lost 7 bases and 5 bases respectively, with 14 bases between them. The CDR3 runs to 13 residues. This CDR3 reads CASTISGGYGYTF. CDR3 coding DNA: TGTGCCAGCACAATAAGCGGGGGGTATGGCTACACCTTC.

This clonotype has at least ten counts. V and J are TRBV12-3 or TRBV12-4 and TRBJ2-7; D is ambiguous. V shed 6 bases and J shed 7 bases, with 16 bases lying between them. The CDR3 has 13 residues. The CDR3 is CASSKMVLREQYF. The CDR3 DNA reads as TGTGCCAGCAGCAAGATGGTCCTTCGGGAGCAGTACTTC.

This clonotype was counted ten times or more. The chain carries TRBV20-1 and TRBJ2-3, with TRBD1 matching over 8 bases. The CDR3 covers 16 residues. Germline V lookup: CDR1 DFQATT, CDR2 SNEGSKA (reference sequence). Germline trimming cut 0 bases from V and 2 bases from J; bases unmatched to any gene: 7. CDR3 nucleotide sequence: TGCAGTGCTAGAGATCGTGACAGGGGTTTCACAGATACGCAGTATTTT. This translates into CSARDRDRGFTDTQYF.